The clone carrying this T cell receptor beta chain was counted a single time. The repertoire was sequenced with immunoSEQ multiplex PCR; TCRdb's copy has only in-frame clones and lacks some. The table lists about 62,000 clones, around 74% of them singletons, with under 13% in the top ten. CDR3 length: 12 residues. V was shortened by 10 bases and J by 10 bases, with 17 bases between the two germline ends. Germline CDR1 ENHRY, CDR2 SYGVKD. This sample is part of a study of OX40 agonist ivuxolimab in advanced cancers. The V call is TRBV10-3, the J call TRBJ2-1, with a weak D call TRBD1 (6 bases). The sequencing here drew on CD4+ or CD8+ T cells sorted from blood, taken in a trial of the OX40 agonist ivuxolimab. This TCR was recovered from an adult with an advanced solid tumor such as melanoma, head and neck, liver or kidney cancer. The CDR3 coding sequence is TGTGCCACCGGGGACAAGACGCGAGAGCAGTTCTTC. It specifies CATGDKTREQFF.